The rows below give T cell receptor beta chains drawn from one sample of a study of cytomegalovirus exposure and HLA in healthy donors. Libraries were prepared by immunoSEQ multiplex PCR; TCRdb keeps only in-frame clonotypes and omits some of them. Of around 50,000 clones in the sample, 65% to 80% are singletons; the top ten hold just under 6.5%. The sample taken for sequencing was PBMCs. The receptors come from a young man in good health and CMV-seronegative. CDR3s include the opening cysteine and the closing phenylalanine or tryptophan. The order of the fields is V gene, J gene, CDR3 protein.

V: TRBV9
J: TRBJ1-1
CDR3: CASSVSGGFTEAFF

V: TRBV29-1
J: TRBJ2-1
CDR3: CSVESALAPGGGEQFF

V: TRBV6-6
J: TRBJ2-7
CDR3: CASSYGDRGTYEQYF

V: TRBV5-6
J: TRBJ1-2
CDR3: CASSFLDGKANYGYTF

V: TRBV5-1
J: TRBJ1-1
CDR3: CASSQLTGIEGVAIRFTEAFF

V: TRBV9
J: TRBJ2-7
CDR3: CASSIGTSGYEQYF

V: TRBV4-1
J: TRBJ2-7
CDR3: CASSPTLARLYEQYF

V: TRBV6-1
J: TRBJ1-1
CDR3: CACTGQNTEAFF

V: TRBV19
J: TRBJ1-3
CDR3: CASRQQGDSGNTIYF

V: TRBV11-3
J: TRBJ2-7
CDR3: CASSLGGAHYEQYF

V: TRBV18
J: TRBJ2-5
CDR3: CASSPSTSGQETQYF

V: TRBV4-2
J: TRBJ2-3
CDR3: CASSHWVLAGDADTQYF

V: TRBV5-1
J: TRBJ2-1
CDR3: CASSKDRGEQFF

V: TRBV5-4
J: TRBJ2-6
CDR3: CAAGLGANVLTF

V: TRBV6-6
J: TRBJ2-3
CDR3: CASRTGAGVDTQYF

V: TRBV7-9
J: TRBJ2-5
CDR3: CASSPLRLAEETQYF

V: TRBV29-1
J: TRBJ2-7
CDR3: CSVEDPSSYEQYF

V: TRBV12-5
J: TRBJ2-1
CDR3: CASGSSSGMGLGWVEQFF

V: TRBV5-1
J: TRBJ2-7
CDR3: CASSLDGAGALEQYF

V: TRBV5-1
J: TRBJ2-1
CDR3: CASSSVAGGGNEQFF

V: TRBV5-4
J: TRBJ2-6
CDR3: CASSVGFRGSGANVLTF

V: TRBV7-9
J: TRBJ2-5
CDR3: CASSQRNGQETQYF

V: TRBV15
J: TRBJ2-4
CDR3: CATSRDLSENIQYF

V: TRBV6-4
J: TRBJ2-3
CDR3: CASTNLGWTGIRTDTQYF

V: TRBV5-6
J: TRBJ2-3
CDR3: CASSPVGTDTQYF

V: TRBV30
J: TRBJ1-5
CDR3: CAWSGHSNQPQHF

V: TRBV5-6
J: TRBJ1-2
CDR3: CVSSLDSNYGYTF

V: TRBV2
J: TRBJ2-3
CDR3: CASRASGSTDTQYF